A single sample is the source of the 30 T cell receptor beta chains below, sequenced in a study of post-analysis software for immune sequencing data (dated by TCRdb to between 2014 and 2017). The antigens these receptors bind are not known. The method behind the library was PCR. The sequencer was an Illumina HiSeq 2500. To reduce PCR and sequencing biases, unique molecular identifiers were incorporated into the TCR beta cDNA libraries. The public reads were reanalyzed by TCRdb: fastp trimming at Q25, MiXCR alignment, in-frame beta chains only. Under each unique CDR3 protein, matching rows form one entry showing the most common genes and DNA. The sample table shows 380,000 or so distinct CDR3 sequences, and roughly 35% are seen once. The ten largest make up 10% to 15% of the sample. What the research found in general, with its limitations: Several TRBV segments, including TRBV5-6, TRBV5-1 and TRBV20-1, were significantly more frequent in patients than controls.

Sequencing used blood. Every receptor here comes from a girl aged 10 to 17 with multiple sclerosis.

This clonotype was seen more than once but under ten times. The CDR3 sequence is CASSQVGAGDYGYTF. CDR3 DNA sequence: TGTGCCAGCAGCCAAGTTGGAGCAGGGGACTATGGCTACACCTTC. The V and J genes are TRBV3-1 and TRBJ1-2; perhaps TRBD1 as D (6 bases). V lost 1 base to trimming and J lost 3 bases, with 12 bases between them. This CDR3 comprises 15 residues. Germline-derived CDR1 and CDR2 are LGHDT and YNNKEL (reference sequence). Based on the CDR3 plus reference TRBV3-1 and TRBJ1-2, the full variable domain is DTAVSQTPKYLVTQMGNDKSIKCEQNLGHDTMYWYKQDSKKFLKIMFSYNNKELIINETVPNRFSPKSPDKAHLNLHINSLELGDSAVYFCASSQVGAGDYGYTFGSGTRLTVV.

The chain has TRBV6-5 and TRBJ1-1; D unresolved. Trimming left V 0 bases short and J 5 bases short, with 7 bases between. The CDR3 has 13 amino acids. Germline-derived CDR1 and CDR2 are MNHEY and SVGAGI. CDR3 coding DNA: TGTGCCAGCAGTTACTCACACGGAACTGAAGCTTTCTTT. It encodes CASSYSHGTEAFF.

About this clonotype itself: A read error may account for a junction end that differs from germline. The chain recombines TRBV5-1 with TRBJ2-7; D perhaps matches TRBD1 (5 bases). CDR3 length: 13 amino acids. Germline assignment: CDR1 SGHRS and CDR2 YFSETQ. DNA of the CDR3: TGCGCCAGCAGCTTGGGACAGCCCTACGAGCGGTACTTC. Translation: CASSLGQPYERYF.

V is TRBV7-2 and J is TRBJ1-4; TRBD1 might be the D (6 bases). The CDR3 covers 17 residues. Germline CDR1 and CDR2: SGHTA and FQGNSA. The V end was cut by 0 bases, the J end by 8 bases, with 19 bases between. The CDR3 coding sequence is TGTGCCAGCAGCTTAGCCCCCCCACAGGGCTTGGGGGAAAAACTGTTTTTT. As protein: CASSLAPPQGLGEKLFF. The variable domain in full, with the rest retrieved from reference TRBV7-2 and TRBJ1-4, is GAGVSQSPSNKVTEKGKDVELRCDPISGHTALYWYRQSLGQGLEFLIYFQGNSAPDKSGLPSDRFSAERTGGSVSTLTIQRTQQEDSAVYLCASSLAPPQGLGEKLFFGSGTQLSVL.

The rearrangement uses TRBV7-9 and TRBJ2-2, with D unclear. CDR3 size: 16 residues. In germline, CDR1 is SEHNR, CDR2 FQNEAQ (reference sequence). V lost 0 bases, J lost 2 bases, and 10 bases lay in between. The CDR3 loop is CASSLALRLNTGELFF. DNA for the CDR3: TGTGCCAGCAGCTTAGCGCTACGGTTAAACACCGGGGAGCTGTTTTTT.

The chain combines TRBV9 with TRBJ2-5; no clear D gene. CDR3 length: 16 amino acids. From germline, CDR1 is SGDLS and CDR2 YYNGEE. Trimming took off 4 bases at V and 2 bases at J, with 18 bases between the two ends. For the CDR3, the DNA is TGTGCCAGCAGCTCCCCTTCCGGCTTCCAACAAGAGACCCAGTACTTC. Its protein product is CASSSPSGFQQETQYF.

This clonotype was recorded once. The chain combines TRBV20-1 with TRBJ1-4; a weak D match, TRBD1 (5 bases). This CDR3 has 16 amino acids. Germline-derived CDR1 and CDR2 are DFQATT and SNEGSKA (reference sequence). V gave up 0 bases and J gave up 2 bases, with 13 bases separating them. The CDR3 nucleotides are TGCAGTGCTAGAGATCGTCGGGGGTGGACTAATGAAAAACTGTTTTTT. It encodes CSARDRRGWTNEKLFF.

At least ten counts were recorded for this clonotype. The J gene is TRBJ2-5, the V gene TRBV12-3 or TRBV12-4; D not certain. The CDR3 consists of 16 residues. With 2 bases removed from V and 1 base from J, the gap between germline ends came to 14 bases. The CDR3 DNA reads TGTGCCAGCAGTTTAAACAGCGCTGAATTCCAAGAGACCCAGTACTTC. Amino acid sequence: CASSLNSAEFQETQYF.

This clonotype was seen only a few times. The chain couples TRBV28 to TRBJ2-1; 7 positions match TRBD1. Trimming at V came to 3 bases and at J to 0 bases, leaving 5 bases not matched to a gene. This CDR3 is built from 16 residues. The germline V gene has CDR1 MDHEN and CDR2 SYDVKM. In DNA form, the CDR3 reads TGTGCCAGCAGTTTGCCCGGGGACAGCTCCTACAATGAGCAGTTCTTC. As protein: CASSLPGDSSYNEQFF.

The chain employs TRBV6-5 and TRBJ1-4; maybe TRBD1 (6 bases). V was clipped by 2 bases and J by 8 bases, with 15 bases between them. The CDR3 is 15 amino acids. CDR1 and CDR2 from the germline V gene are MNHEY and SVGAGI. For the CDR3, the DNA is TGTGCCAGCAGTTACGTGGGGGCGCGAGACGAAAAACTGTTTTTT. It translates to CASSYVGARDEKLFF.

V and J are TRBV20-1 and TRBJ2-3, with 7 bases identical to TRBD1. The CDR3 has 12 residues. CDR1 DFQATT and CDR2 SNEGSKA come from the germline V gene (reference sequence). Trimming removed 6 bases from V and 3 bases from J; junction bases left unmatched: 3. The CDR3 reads CSARGQTDTQYF. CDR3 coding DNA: TGCAGTGCCCGGGGACAGACAGATACGCAGTATTTT.

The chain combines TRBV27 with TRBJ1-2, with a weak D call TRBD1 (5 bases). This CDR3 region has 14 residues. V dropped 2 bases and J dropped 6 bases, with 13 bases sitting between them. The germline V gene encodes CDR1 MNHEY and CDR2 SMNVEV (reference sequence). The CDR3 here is CASSLTHPGNGYTF. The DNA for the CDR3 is TGTGCCAGCAGTTTAACCCACCCAGGGAATGGCTACACCTTC.

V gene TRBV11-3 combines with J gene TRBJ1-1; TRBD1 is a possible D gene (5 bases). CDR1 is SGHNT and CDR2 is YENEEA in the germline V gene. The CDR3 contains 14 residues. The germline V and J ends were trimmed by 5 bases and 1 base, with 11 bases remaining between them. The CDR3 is CASSVRDGNTEAFF. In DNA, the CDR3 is TGTGCCAGCAGCGTCAGGGATGGGAACACTGAAGCTTTCTTT.

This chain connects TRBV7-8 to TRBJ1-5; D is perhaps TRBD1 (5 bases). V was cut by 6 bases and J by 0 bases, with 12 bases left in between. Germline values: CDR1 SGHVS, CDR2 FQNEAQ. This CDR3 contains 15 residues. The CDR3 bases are TGTGCCAGCAGTTATACAGGCAATAGCAATCAGCCCCAGCATTTT. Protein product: CASSYTGNSNQPQHF.

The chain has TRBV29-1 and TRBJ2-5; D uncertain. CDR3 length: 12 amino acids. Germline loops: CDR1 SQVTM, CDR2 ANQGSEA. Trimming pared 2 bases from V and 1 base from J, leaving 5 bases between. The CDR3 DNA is TGCAGCGTTGAACGGTTCCAAGAGACCCAGTACTTC. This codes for CSVERFQETQYF.

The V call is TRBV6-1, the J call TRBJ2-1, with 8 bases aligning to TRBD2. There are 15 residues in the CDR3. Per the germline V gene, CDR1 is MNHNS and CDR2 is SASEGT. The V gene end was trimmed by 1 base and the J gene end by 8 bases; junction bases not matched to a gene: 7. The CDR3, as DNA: TGTGCCAGCAGTGAAGAGCGGGGGATTTACTATGAGCAGTTCTTC. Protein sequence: CASSEERGIYYEQFF.

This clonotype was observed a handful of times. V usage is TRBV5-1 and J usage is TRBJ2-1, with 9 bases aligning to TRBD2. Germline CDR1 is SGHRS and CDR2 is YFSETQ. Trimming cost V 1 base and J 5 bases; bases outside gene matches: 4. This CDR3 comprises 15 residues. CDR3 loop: CASSLRLAGHNEQFF. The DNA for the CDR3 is TGCGCCAGCAGCTTGCGGCTAGCGGGGCACAATGAGCAGTTCTTC.

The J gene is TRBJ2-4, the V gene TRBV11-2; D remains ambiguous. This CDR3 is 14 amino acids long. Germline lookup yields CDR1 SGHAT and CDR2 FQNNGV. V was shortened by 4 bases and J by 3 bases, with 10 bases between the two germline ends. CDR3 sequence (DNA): TGTGCCAGCAGCTCCTCCTATGGCAAAAACATTCAGTACTTC. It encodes CASSSSYGKNIQYF.

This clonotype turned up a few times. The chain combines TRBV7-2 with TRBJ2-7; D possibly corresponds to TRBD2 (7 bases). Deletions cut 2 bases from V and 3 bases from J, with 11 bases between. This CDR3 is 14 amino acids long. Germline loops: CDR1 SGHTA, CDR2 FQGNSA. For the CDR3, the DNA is TGTGCCAGCAGCTTAAAGGGGGGGGACTACGAGCAGTACTTC. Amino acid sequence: CASSLKGGDYEQYF.

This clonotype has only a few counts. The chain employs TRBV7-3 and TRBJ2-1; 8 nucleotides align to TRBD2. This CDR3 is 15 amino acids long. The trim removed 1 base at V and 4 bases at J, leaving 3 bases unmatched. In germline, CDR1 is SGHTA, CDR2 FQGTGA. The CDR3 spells CASSLSSGAYNEQFF. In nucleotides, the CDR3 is TGTGCCAGCAGCTTAAGTAGCGGGGCGTACAATGAGCAGTTCTTC.

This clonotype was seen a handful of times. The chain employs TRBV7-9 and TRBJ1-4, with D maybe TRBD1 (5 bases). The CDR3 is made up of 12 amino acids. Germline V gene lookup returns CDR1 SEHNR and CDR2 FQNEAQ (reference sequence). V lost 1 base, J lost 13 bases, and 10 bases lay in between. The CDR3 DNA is TGTGCCAGCAGCTTAGATGCAGGGCGACTGTTTTTT. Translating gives CASSLDAGRLFF.

The CDR3 is CAWSVGTGYEQYF. CDR3 bases: TGTGCCTGGAGTGTAGGGACAGGGTACGAGCAGTACTTC. The J gene is TRBJ2-7, the V gene TRBV30, with 9 bases that match TRBD1. V was pared by 0 bases and J by 4 bases, with 1 base of the junction left unmatched. Germline loops: CDR1 GTSNPN, CDR2 SVGIG (reference sequence). The CDR3 runs 13 residues.

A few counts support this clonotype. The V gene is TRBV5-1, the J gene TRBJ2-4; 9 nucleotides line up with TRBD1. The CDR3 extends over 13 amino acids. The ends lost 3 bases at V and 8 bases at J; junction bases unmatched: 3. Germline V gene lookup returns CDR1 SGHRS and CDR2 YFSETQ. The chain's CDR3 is CASSSDRGYIQYF. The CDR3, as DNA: TGCGCCAGCAGCTCGGACAGGGGATACATTCAGTACTTC. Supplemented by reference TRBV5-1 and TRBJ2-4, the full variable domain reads KAGVTQTPRYLIKTRGQQVTLSCSPISGHRSVSWYQQTPGQGLQFLFEYFSETQRNKGNFPGRFSGRQFSNSRSEMNVSTLELGDSALYLCASSSDRGYIQYFGAGTRLSVL.

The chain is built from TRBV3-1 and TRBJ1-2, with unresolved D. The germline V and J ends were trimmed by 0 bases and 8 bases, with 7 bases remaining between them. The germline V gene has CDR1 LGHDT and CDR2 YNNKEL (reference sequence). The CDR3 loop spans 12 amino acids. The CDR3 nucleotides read TGTGCCAGCAGCCAAGAAAGGCGCGGCTACACCTTC. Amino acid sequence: CASSQERRGYTF.

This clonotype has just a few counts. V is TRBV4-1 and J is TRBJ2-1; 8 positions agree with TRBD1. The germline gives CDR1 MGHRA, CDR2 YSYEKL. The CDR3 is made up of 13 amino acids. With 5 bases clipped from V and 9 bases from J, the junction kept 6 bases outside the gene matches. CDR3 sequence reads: CASSTGQGGEQFF. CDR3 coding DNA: TGCGCCAGCAGCACTGGACAGGGCGGTGAGCAGTTCTTC.

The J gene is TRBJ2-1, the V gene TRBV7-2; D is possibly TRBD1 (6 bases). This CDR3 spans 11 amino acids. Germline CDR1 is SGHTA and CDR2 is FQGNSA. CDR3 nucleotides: TGTGCTACCGGACAGAACAATGAGCAGTTCTTC. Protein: CATGQNNEQFF.

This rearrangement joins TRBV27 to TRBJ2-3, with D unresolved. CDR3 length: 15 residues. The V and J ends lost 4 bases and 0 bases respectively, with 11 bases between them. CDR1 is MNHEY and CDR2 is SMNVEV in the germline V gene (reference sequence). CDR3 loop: CASSSIDPSTDTQYF. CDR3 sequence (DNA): TGTGCCAGCAGTTCGATCGATCCTAGCACAGATACGCAGTATTTT.

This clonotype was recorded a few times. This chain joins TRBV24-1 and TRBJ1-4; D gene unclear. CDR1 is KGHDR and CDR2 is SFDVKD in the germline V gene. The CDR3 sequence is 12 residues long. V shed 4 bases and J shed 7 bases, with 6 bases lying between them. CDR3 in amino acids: CATSEEGEKLFF. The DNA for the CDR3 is TGTGCCACCAGTGAGGAGGGTGAAAAACTGTTTTTT.

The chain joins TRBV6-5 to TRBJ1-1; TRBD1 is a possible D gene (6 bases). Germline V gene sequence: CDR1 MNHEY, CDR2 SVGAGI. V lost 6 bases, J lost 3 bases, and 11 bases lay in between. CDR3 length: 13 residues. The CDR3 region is CASSQGRDTEAFF. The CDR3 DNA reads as TGTGCCAGCAGCCAGGGGAGGGACACTGAAGCTTTCTTT.

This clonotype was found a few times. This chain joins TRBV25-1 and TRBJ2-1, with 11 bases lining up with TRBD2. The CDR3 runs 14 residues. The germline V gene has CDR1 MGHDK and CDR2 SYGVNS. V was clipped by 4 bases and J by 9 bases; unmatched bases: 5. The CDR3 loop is CASSVTSGGPEQFF. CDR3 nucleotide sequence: TGTGCCAGCAGTGTCACTAGCGGGGGCCCTGAGCAGTTCTTC.